This T cell receptor beta chain originates from a study of T-cell memory formation after mild COVID-19. Turning to this clonotype: Its antigen is not known.

5'RACE with constant-segment primers yielded barcoded, UMI-tagged TCR alpha and TCR beta cDNA libraries. TCRdb re-called the 5' RACE reads through MiXCR, storing one row per CDR3 protein. This sample has about 250,000 distinct CDR3 sequences; 15% to 17% occur once, and the top ten carry around 2%. Broader study findings: Mainly CM and EM harbored the contracting CD4+ clones; mainly EMRA harbored the CD8+ ones.

The sample was PBMCs or a T cell subset sorted from them (not recorded which). This sequence was found in an adult woman who had mild COVID-19 (a few samples of this study predate the infection). Cell type and time point are not known.

The CDR3 DNA reads as TGTGCCAGCAGTGAGACGGTTCTTAACTATGGCTACACCTTC. This encodes CASSETVLNYGYTF. The chain combines TRBV25-1 with TRBJ1-2; D uncertain. The CDR3 is 14 residues long. Germline CDR1 MGHDK, CDR2 SYGVNS. Trimming cost V 3 bases and J 1 base, with 9 bases left between them.